The present entry profiles one T cell receptor beta chain with its context. The CDR3 extends over 16 amino acids. This sample is part of a study of blood T cell repertoires in COVID-19. Methods used by the authors: Estimates of nucleated cell counts were drawn from the amplification of reference gene primers. Libraries were prepared by immunoSEQ multiplex PCR; TCRdb keeps only in-frame clonotypes and omits some of them. The V and J calls and clone size were taken over from that table, and D and trimming were inferred from the DNA. The sample has some 150,000 clones; 70% to 90% are singletons. This chain uses TRBV21-1 with TRBJ1-3. TRBV21-1 is a pseudogene segment. This receptor was obtained from a woman between 70 and 85 years old with acute or convalescent COVID-19. Sequencing was performed on peripheral blood. This chain's CDR3 is CASSPKGTGSGNTIYF. The DNA of the CDR3 is TGTGCCAGCAGCCCAAAGGGTACGGGGTCGGGAAACACCATATATTTT.